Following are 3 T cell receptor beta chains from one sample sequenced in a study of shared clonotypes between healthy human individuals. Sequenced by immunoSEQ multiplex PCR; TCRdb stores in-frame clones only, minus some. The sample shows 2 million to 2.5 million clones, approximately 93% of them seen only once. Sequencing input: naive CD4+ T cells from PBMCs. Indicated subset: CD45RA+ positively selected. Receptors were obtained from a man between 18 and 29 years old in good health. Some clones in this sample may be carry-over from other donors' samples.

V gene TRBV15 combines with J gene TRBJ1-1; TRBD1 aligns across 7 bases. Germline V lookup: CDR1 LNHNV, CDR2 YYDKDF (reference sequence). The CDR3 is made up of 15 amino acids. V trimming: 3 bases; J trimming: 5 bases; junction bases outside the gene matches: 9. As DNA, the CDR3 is TGTGCCACCAGCAGGCCCGGGACAGCCCTTACTGAAGCTTTCTTT. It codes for CATSRPGTALTEAFF. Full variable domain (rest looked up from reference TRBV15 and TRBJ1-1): DAMVIQNPRYQVTQFGKPVTLSCSQTLNHNVMYWYQQKSSQAPKLLFHYYDKDFNNEADTPDNFQSRRPNTSFCFLDIRSPGLGDTAMYLCATSRPGTALTEAFFGQGTRLTVV.

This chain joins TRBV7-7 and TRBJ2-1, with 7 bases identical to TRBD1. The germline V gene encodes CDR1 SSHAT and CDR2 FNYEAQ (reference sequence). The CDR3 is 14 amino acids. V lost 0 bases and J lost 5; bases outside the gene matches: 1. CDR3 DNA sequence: TGTGCCAGCAGCTTAGCGGGACAGAACAATGAGCAGTTCTTC. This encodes CASSLAGQNNEQFF.

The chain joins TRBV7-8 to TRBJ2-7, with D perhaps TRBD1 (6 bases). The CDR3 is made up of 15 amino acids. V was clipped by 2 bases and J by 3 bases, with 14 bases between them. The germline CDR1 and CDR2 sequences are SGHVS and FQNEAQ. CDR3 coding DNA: TGTGCCAGCAGCTTACAGACAGGAGGAGGCTACGAGCAGTACTTC. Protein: CASSLQTGGGYEQYF.